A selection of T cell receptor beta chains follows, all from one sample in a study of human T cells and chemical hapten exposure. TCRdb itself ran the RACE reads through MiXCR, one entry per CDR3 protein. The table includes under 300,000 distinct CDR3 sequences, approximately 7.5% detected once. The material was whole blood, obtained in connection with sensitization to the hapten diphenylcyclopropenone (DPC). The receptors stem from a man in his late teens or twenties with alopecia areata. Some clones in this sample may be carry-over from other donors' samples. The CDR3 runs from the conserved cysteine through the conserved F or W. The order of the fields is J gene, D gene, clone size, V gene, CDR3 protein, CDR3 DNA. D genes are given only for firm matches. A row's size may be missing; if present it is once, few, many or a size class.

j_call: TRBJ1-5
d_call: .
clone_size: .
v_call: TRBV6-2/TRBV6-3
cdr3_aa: CASSYGPDSVSNQPQHF
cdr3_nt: TGTGCCAGCAGTTACGGCCCCGACAGCGTAAGCAATCAGCCCCAGCATTTT

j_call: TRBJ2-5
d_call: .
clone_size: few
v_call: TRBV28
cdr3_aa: CASSTRRGGGQETQYF
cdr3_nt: TGTGCCAGCAGTACTCGGCGCGGGGGCGGCCAAGAGACCCAGTACTTC

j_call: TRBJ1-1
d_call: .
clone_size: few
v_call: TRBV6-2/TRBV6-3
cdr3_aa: CASSYSGIDTEAFF
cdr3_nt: TGTGCCAGCAGTTACTCTGGCATCGACACTGAAGCTTTCTTT

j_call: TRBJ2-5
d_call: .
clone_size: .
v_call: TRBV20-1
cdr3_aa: CSARDTGFQETQYF
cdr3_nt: TGCAGTGCTAGAGATACCGGTTTTCAAGAGACCCAGTACTTC

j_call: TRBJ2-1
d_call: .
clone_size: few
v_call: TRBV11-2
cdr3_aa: CASSLAWRTNSEGSEQFF
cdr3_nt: TGTGCCAGCAGCTTAGCTTGGCGAACAAACTCGGAGGGGAGTGAGCAGTTCTTC

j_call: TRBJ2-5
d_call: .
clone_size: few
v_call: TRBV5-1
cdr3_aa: CASSRTLETQYF
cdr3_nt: TGCGCCAGCAGTCGGACCCTTGAGACCCAGTACTTC

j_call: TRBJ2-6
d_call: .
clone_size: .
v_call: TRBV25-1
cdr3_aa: CASSLRQEAAGANVLTF
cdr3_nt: TGTGCCAGCAGCCTAAGACAGGAGGCGGCTGGGGCCAACGTCCTGACTTTC

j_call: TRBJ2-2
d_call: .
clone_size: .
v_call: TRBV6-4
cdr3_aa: CASSPSAVTGELFF
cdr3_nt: TGTGCCAGCAGTCCATCCGCTGTCACCGGGGAGCTGTTTTTT

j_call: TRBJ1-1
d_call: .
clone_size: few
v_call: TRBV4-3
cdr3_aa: CASSQDPGIGTEAFF
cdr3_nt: TGCGCCAGCAGCCAAGATCCCGGAATTGGCACTGAAGCTTTCTTT

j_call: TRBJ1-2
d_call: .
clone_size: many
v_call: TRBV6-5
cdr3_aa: CASSYSKQELLF
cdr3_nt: TGTGCCAGCAGTTACTCGAAACAGGAATTACTCTTC

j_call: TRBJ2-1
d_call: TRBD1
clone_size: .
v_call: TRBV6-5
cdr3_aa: CASRRGQLSYNEQFF
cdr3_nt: TGTGCCAGCAGACGGGGACAGCTCTCCTACAATGAGCAGTTCTTC

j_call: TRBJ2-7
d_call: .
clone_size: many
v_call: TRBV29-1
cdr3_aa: CSVGGTTYEQYF
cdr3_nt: TGCAGCGTTGGAGGCACGACCTACGAGCAGTACTTC

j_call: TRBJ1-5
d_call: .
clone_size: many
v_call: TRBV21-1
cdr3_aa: CASSIPEEGAGPNQPQHF
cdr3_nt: TGTGCCAGCAGCATTCCCGAAGAGGGGGCGGGTCCCAATCAGCCCCAGCATTTT

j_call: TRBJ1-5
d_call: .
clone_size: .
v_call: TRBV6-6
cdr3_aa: CASSYSKTGNQPQHF
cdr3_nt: TGTGCCAGCAGTTACTCGAAGACCGGCAATCAGCCCCAGCATTTT

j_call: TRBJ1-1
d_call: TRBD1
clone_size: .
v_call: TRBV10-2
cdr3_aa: CASSGRDRGLTEAFF
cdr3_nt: TGCGCCAGCAGTGGACGGGACAGGGGGCTGACTGAAGCTTTCTTT

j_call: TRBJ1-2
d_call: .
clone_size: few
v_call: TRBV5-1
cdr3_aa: CASSLATGVYGYTF
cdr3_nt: TGCGCCAGCAGCTTAGCGACAGGAGTGTATGGCTACACCTTC

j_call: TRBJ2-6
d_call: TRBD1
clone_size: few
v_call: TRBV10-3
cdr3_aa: CAITAGTGGSGANVLTF
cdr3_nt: TGTGCCATCACCGCCGGGACAGGGGGCTCTGGGGCCAACGTCCTGACTTTC

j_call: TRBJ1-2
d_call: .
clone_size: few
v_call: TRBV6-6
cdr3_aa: CASSPGSSNYGYTF
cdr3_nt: TGTGCCAGCAGCCCCGGCTCCTCGAACTATGGCTACACCTTC

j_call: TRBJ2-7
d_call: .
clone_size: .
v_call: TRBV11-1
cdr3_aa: CASSSRGLYEQYF
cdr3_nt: TGTGCCAGCAGCTCTAGAGGCCTTTACGAGCAGTACTTC

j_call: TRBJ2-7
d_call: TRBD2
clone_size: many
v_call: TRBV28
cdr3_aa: CASSFRGERYEQYF
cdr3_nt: TGTGCCAGCAGTTTCCGGGGGGAACGCTACGAGCAGTACTTC

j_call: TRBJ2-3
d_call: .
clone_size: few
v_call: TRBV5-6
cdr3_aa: CASSRLAATDTQYF
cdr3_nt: TGTGCCAGCAGCAGATTAGCGGCCACAGATACGCAGTATTTT

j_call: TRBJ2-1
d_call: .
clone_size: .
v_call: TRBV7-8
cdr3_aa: CASTPVGVQGFYNEQFF
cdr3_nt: TGTGCCAGCACCCCTGTTGGGGTACAGGGCTTCTACAATGAGCAGTTCTTC

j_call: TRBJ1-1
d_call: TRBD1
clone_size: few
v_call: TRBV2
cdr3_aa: CASRWTGAEAFF
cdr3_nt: TGTGCCAGCAGGTGGACAGGGGCTGAAGCTTTCTTT

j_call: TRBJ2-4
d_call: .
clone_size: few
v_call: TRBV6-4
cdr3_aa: CASSGDRGGRLAKNIQYF
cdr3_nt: TGTGCCAGCAGTGGCGACCGGGGTGGGCGTCTAGCCAAAAACATTCAGTACTTC

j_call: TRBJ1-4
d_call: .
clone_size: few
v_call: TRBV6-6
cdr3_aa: CAAAGLTNEKLFF
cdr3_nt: TGTGCCGCAGCGGGGTTAACAAATGAAAAACTGTTTTTT

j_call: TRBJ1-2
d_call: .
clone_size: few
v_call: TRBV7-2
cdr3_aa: CASSSRYSRAAVVFVNYGYTF
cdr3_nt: TGTGCCAGCAGCTCGCGCTATTCCAGGGCCGCCGTTGTTTTTGTTAACTATGGCTACACCTTC

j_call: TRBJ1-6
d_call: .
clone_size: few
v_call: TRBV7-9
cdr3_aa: CASSLASANNSPLHF
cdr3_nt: TGTGCCAGCAGCTTAGCGTCGGCTAATAATTCACCCCTCCACTTT

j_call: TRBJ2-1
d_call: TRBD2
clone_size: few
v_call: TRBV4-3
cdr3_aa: CASSQDLGSGGFGDYNEQFF
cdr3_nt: TGCGCCAGCAGCCAAGATCTGGGTAGCGGGGGGTTTGGGGACTACAATGAGCAGTTCTTC

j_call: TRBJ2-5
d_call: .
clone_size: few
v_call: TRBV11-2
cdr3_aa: CASSLYPDGTQETQYF
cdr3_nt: TGTGCCAGCAGCTTATACCCGGACGGAACCCAAGAGACCCAGTACTTC

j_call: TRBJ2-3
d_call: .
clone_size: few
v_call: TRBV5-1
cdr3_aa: CASSLGGGLSTDTQYF
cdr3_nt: TGCGCCAGCAGCTTGGGGGGCGGACTCAGCACAGATACGCAGTATTTT

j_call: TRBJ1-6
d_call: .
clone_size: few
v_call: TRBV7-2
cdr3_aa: CASSFPRWTEQNSPLHF
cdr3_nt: TGTGCCAGCAGCTTTCCCCGCTGGACCGAGCAAAATTCACCCCTCCACTTT

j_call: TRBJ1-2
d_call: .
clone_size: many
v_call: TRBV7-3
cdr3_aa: CASSLHGTTYGYTF
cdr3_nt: TGTGCCAGCAGCCTACACGGGACAACCTATGGCTACACCTTC

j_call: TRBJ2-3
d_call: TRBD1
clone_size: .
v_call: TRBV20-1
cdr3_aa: CSARAPGQSRRDTQYF
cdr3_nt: TGCAGTGCTAGGGCCCCGGGACAGAGCCGCCGAGATACGCAGTATTTT

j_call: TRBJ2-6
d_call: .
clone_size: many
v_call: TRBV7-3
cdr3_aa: CASSLPGVSGANVLTF
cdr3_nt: TGTGCCAGCAGCTTACCAGGGGTCTCCGGGGCCAACGTCCTGACTTTC

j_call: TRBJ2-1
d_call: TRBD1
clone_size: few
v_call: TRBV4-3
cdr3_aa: CASSQYRDRVANEQFF
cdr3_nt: TGCGCCAGCAGCCAATACCGGGACAGGGTCGCCAATGAGCAGTTCTTC

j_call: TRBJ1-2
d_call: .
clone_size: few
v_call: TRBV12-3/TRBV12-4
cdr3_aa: CATRPNYPSSEATWTDANYGYTF
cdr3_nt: TGTGCCACCCGACCGAACTATCCCTCTAGTGAGGCTACATGGACGGACGCTAACTATGGCTACACCTTC

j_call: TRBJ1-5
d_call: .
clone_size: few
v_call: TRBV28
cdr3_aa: CASSLGFQRGNQPQHF
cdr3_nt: TGTGCCAGCAGTTTAGGGTTCCAGCGAGGGAATCAGCCCCAGCATTTT

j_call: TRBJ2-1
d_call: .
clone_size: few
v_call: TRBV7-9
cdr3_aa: CASSFGNRLTYNEQFF
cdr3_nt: TGTGCCAGCAGCTTTGGAAACAGGTTAACATACAATGAGCAGTTCTTC

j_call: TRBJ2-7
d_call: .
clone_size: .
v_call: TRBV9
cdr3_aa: CASSGGSAVYEQYF
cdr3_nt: TGTGCCAGCAGCGGCGGTTCTGCGGTTTACGAGCAGTACTTC

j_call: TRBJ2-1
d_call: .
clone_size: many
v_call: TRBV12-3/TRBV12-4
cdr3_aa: CASSFRTDEQFF
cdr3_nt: TGTGCCAGCAGTTTTCGAACGGATGAGCAGTTCTTC

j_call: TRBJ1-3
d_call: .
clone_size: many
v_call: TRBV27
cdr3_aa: CASSDEGRSGNTIYF
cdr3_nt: TGTGCCAGCAGTGACGAGGGACGATCTGGAAACACCATATATTTT

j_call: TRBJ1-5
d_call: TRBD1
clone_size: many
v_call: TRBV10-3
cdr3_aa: CAISPTGVQPQHF
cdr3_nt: TGTGCCATCAGCCCCACAGGGGTCCAGCCCCAGCATTTT

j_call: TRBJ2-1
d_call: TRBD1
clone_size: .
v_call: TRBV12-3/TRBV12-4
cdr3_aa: CASSRRDRGHNEQFF
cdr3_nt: TGTGCCAGCAGCCGCCGGGACAGGGGGCACAATGAGCAGTTCTTC

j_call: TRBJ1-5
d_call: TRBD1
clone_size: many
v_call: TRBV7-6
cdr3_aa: CASSRDRSNQPQHF
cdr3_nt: TGTGCCAGCAGCCGGGACAGGAGCAATCAGCCCCAGCATTTT

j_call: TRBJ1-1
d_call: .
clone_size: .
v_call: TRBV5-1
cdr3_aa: CASSAGLPTEAFF
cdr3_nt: TGCGCCAGCAGCGCGGGGCTACCCACTGAAGCTTTCTTT

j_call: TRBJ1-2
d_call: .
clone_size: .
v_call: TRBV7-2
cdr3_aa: CASSPAGNNYGYTF
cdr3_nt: TGTGCCAGCAGCCCGGCGGGGAATAACTATGGCTACACCTTC

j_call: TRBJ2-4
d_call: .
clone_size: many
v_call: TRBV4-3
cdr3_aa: CASSQETARAKNIQYF
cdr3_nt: TGCGCCAGCAGCCAAGAAACAGCGAGGGCCAAAAACATTCAGTACTTC

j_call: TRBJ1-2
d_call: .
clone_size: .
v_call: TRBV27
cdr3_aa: CASSSTGYNYGYTF
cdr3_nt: TGTGCCAGCAGTTCGACAGGTTACAACTATGGCTACACCTTC

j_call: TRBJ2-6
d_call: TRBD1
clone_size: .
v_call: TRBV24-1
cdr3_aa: CATSDRTGVGANVLTF
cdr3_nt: TGTGCCACCAGTGACCGGACAGGGGTTGGGGCCAACGTCCTGACTTTC

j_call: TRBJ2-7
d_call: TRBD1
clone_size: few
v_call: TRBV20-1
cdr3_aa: CSLGTEYEQYF
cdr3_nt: TGCAGTTTAGGGACAGAGTACGAGCAGTACTTC

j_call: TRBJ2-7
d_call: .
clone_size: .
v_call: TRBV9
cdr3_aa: CASSVDLSSYEQYF
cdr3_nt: TGTGCCAGCAGCGTAGACTTGAGTAGCTACGAGCAGTACTTC

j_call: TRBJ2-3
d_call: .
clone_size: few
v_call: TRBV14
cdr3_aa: CARFIRGPLPTDTQYF
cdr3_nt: TGTGCCAGGTTTATTCGGGGGCCCCTTCCCACAGATACGCAGTATTTT

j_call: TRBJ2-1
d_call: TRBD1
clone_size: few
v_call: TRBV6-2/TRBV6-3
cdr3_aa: CATTDRDGNEQFF
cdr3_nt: TGTGCCACCACTGACAGGGATGGCAATGAGCAGTTCTTC

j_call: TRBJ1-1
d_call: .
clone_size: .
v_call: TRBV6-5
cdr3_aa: CASSYSTRQNTEAFF
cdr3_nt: TGTGCCAGCAGTTACTCGACGCGACAGAACACTGAAGCTTTCTTT

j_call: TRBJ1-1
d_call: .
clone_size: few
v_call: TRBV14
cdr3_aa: CASSQRPGAIMNTEAFF
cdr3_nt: TGTGCCAGCAGCCAACGACCCGGGGCTATTATGAACACTGAAGCTTTCTTT

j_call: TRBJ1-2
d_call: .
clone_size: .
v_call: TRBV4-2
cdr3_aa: CASSQEDRDYGYTF
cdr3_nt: TGTGCCAGCAGCCAAGAAGACAGAGACTATGGCTACACCTTC

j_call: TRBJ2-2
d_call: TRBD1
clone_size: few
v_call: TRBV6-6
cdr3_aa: CASSPTPGQENTGELFF
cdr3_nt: TGTGCCAGCAGTCCTACCCCGGGACAGGAAAACACCGGGGAGCTGTTTTTT

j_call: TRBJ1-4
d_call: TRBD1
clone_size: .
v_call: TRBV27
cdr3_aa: CASSSQGAPGEKLFF
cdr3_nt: TGTGCCAGCAGTTCACAGGGGGCGCCGGGTGAAAAACTGTTTTTT

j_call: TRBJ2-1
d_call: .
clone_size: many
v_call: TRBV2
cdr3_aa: CASSAGNLYNEQFF
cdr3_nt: TGTGCCAGCTCTGCAGGGAACCTCTACAATGAGCAGTTCTTC

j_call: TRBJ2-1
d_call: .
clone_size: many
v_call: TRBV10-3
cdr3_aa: CAISERGSSYNEQFF
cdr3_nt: TGTGCCATCAGTGAGCGGGGAAGCTCCTACAATGAGCAGTTCTTC